These 28 T cell receptor beta chains share one sample of origin, sequenced in a study of cytomegalovirus exposure and HLA in healthy donors. With 60 Vbeta and 13 Jbeta primers, the PCR was carried out. Assay: immunoSEQ multiplex PCR; the TCRdb copy retains only in-frame clones and omits some. The data contain 25,000 to 35,000 clones, around nine tenths of them singletons. Sequencing was done on a sample of PBMCs. Every receptor here comes from a boy aged 5-17 years in good health and CMV-seronegative.

This clone was seen once. The gene calls are TRBV9 and TRBJ2-7, with 10 bases aligning to TRBD2. The CDR3 is 15 amino acids. V was clipped by 3 bases and J by 2 bases; unmatched bases: 5. The germline V gene encodes CDR1 SGDLS and CDR2 YYNGEE. The chain's CDR3 is CASSAGLAETYEQYF. The CDR3 DNA reads TGTGCCAGCAGCGCAGGACTAGCGGAGACCTACGAGCAGTACTTC.

The chain carries TRBV2 and TRBJ1-3, with D possibly being TRBD1 (6 bases). V dropped 6 bases and J dropped 1 base, with 10 bases sitting between them. Germline V gene data show CDR1 as SNHLY and CDR2 as FYNNEI. The CDR3 length is 14 residues. In DNA, the CDR3 is TGTGCCAGCAGAGGACAGAGTTCTGGAAACACCATATATTTT. Amino acid sequence: CASRGQSSGNTIYF.

This clone has a handful of counts. The chain combines TRBV10-3 with TRBJ1-6; D may be TRBD1 (5 bases). Trimming removed 3 bases at V and 11 bases at J, with 17 bases between. CDR1 is ENHRY and CDR2 is SYGVKD in the germline V gene. CDR3 length: 15 residues. This CDR3 is CAISDGIGAYAPLHF. In DNA form, the CDR3 reads TGTGCCATCAGTGATGGGATAGGGGCTTACGCACCCCTCCACTTT.

The chain carries TRBV6-1 and TRBJ2-6; D remains unclear. The germline V and J ends were trimmed by 2 bases and 0 bases, with 2 bases remaining between them. There are 14 residues in the CDR3. Germline V lookup: CDR1 MNHNS, CDR2 SASEGT. The CDR3 sequence is CASSELSGANVLTF. The CDR3, as DNA: TGTGCCAGCAGTGAACTCTCTGGGGCCAACGTCCTGACTTTC.

This clone came up once. The chain links TRBV7-2 to TRBJ1-2; no clear D gene. Deletions cut 5 bases from V and 5 bases from J, with 15 bases between. This CDR3 is 14 amino acids long. Germline CDR1 is SGHTA and CDR2 is FQGNSA. CDR3 protein: CASSTPGVTYGYTF. The CDR3 coding sequence is TGTGCCAGCAGCACACCGGGAGTAACTTATGGCTACACCTTC.

V and J are TRBV5-6 and TRBJ2-5, with D possibly being TRBD1 (5 bases). The J call may be in error: the DNA end matches TRBJ2-7 better. The CDR3 has 13 residues. CDR1 is SGHDT, CDR2 YYEEEE, per germline. For the CDR3, the DNA is TGTGCCAGCAGCTTGGTGGACACACTCGAGCAGTACTTC. This gives the protein CASSLVDTLEQYF.

V is TRBV4-1 and J is TRBJ2-7; D not resolved. The CDR3 extends over 13 amino acids. V was trimmed by 4 bases and J by 3 bases, leaving 10 bases between them. Germline loops: CDR1 MGHRA, CDR2 YSYEKL. CDR3: CASSPRVGYEQYF. CDR3 DNA: TGCGCCAGCAGCCCTAGAGTGGGCTACGAGCAGTACTTC.

This rearrangement joins TRBV5-1 to TRBJ2-7; possibly TRBD1 for D (6 bases). The germline V gene has CDR1 SGHRS and CDR2 YFSETQ. The CDR3 length is 12 residues. V was trimmed by 4 bases and J by 5 bases, leaving 10 bases between them. CDR3 nucleotides: TGCGCCAGCAGCGATACAGGGAACGAGCAGTACTTC. This encodes CASSDTGNEQYF.

V is TRBV11-3 and J is TRBJ2-1, with 11 bases that match TRBD2. The J segment lost 9 bases and the V segment lost 6 bases, leaving 13 bases of the junction unmatched. The germline gives CDR1 SGHNT, CDR2 YENEEA. CDR3 length equals 16 residues. CDR3 nucleotides: TGTGCCAGCAGGAGAGTAGCGGGGGGGCACCGTCTTGAGCAGTTCTTC. This codes for CASRRVAGGHRLEQFF.

The chain couples TRBV28 to TRBJ2-7, with a weak D call TRBD1 (5 bases). Germline V gives CDR1 MDHEN, CDR2 SYDVKM. With 6 bases removed from V and 0 bases from J, the gap between germline ends came to 15 bases. The CDR3 extends over 15 amino acids. The CDR3 is CASSVYTGSSYEQYF. In DNA form, the CDR3 reads TGTGCCAGCAGCGTATATACAGGAAGCTCCTACGAGCAGTACTTC.

V usage is TRBV25-1 and J usage is TRBJ2-1, with D unclear. The CDR3 sequence is 15 residues long. Trimming removed 4 bases from V and 0 bases from J, with 10 bases in between. Germline loops: CDR1 MGHDK, CDR2 SYGVNS. CDR3 region: CASSAPMSSYNEQFF. CDR3 nucleotides: TGTGCCAGCAGTGCTCCAATGAGCTCCTACAATGAGCAGTTCTTC.

J is TRBJ2-1 and V is TRBV2; 7 positions agree with TRBD1. The CDR3 has 11 amino acids. The V segment lost 6 bases and the J segment 15 bases; nucleotides outside the gene matches: 8. Germline V gene lookup returns CDR1 SNHLY and CDR2 FYNNEI. CDR3 nucleotides: TGTGCCAGCAGAGGGACAGCCCGGCGGTTCTTC. It codes for CASRGTARRFF. Full variable domain (missing parts from reference TRBV2 and TRBJ2-1): EPEVTQTPSHQVTQMGQEVILRCVPISNHLYFYWYRQILGQKVEFLVSFYNNEISEKSEIFDDQFSVERPDGSNFTLKIRSTKLEDSAMYFCASRGTARRFFGPGTRLTVL.

The chain is built from TRBV7-9 and TRBJ2-1; 7 bases fit TRBD2. Looked up from germline, CDR1 is SEHNR and CDR2 is FQNEAQ (reference sequence). Trimming took 6 bases from V and 0 from J; bases not matched to a gene: 5. This CDR3 spans 15 amino acids. CDR3 in DNA: TGTGCCAGCAGTTGGGGGGGGGACTCCTACAATGAGCAGTTCTTC. This encodes CASSWGGDSYNEQFF.

The genes are TRBV2 and TRBJ2-7; weak D call: TRBD2 (6 bases). V gave up 5 bases and J gave up 9 bases, with 14 bases separating them. The CDR3 extends over 12 amino acids. CDR1 is SNHLY and CDR2 is FYNNEI in the germline V gene. The CDR3 is CASSPQGGWQYF. DNA of the CDR3: TGTGCCAGCAGTCCCCAGGGAGGCTGGCAGTACTTC.

V usage is TRBV7-2 and J usage is TRBJ2-2, with 13 positions matching TRBD2. Germline lookup yields CDR1 SGHTA and CDR2 FQGNSA. Trimming took 2 bases from V and 15 from J; bases not matched to a gene: 6. This CDR3 is 14 amino acids long. This CDR3 is CASSLPSTSGGLFF. CDR3 coding DNA: TGTGCCAGCAGCTTACCATCGACTAGCGGGGGGTTGTTTTTT. Variable domain in full (rest from reference TRBV7-2 and TRBJ2-2): GAGVSQSPSNKVTEKGKDVELRCDPISGHTALYWYRQSLGQGLEFLIYFQGNSAPDKSGLPSDRFSAERTGGSVSTLTIQRTQQEDSAVYLCASSLPSTSGGLFFGEGSRLTVL.

The rearrangement links TRBV5-1 to TRBJ2-5, with 9 bases matching TRBD1. CDR3 length: 14 amino acids. Germline V lookup: CDR1 SGHRS, CDR2 YFSETQ. Trimming at V came to 4 bases and at J to 1 base, leaving 2 bases not matched to a gene. CDR3 in DNA: TGCGCCAGCAGCCCGGGACAGGGCCAAGAGACCCAGTACTTC. Translated: CASSPGQGQETQYF.

This sequence joins TRBV7-8 and TRBJ1-5; 7 nucleotides line up with TRBD1. Germline values: CDR1 SGHVS, CDR2 FQNEAQ. The CDR3 has 17 residues. V lost 3 bases and J lost 0; bases outside the gene matches: 8. The CDR3 DNA is TGTGCCAGCAGCTTTGGACAGGAACCCTATAGCAATCAGCCCCAGCATTTT. Its protein is CASSFGQEPYSNQPQHF. Full variable domain (missing parts from reference TRBV7-8 and TRBJ1-5): GAGVSQSPRYKVAKRGQDVALRCDPISGHVSLFWYQQALGQGPEFLTYFQNEAQLDKSGLPSDRFFAERPEGSVSTLKIQRTQQEDSAVYLCASSFGQEPYSNQPQHFGDGTRLSIL.

This clone was counted between two and nine times. The chain carries TRBV10-3 and TRBJ2-7, with D unresolved. The assigned J gene may be wrong: the sequence end matches TRBJ2-4 better. Germline values: CDR1 ENHRY, CDR2 SYGVKD. This CDR3 is built from 11 residues. DNA for the CDR3: TGTGCCATCCGTGTTTCGGACATTCAGTACTTC. Its translation is CAIRVSDIQYF.

The chain employs TRBV4-1 and TRBJ2-5, with 8 nucleotides matching TRBD2. This CDR3 has 16 residues. Germline V gene lookup returns CDR1 MGHRA and CDR2 YSYEKL. The V and J ends lost 2 bases and 5 bases, in that order; junction bases with no gene match: 10. DNA for the CDR3: TGCGCCAGCAGCCAAAGCCGCGGGGGGTTGCAGGAGACCCAGTACTTC. Translating it yields CASSQSRGGLQETQYF.

The chain links TRBV18 to TRBJ1-2, with D unresolved. V lost 4 bases and J lost 5, with 20 bases in between. CDR3 size: 16 residues. Germline-derived CDR1 and CDR2 are KGHSH and LQKENI. CDR3: CASSHRHPFWRYGYTF. In DNA form, the CDR3 reads TGTGCCAGCTCACACCGACACCCCTTTTGGAGGTATGGCTACACCTTC. The full variable domain, completed using reference TRBV18 and TRBJ1-2, is NAGVMQNPRHLVRRRGQEARLRCSPMKGHSHVYWYRQLPEEGLKFMVYLQKENIIDESGMPKERFSAEFPKEGPSILRIQQVVRGDSAAYFCASSHRHPFWRYGYTFGSGTRLTVV.

The rearrangement links TRBV6-5 to TRBJ2-1; a weak D match, TRBD2 (6 bases). CDR3 length: 16 amino acids. Trimming pared 4 bases from V and 0 bases from J, leaving 13 bases between. In germline, CDR1 is MNHEY, CDR2 SVGAGI. The CDR3 nucleotides are TGTGCCAGCAGTTGGAGGGGTAGAAGCTCCTACAATGAGCAGTTCTTC. It is translated as CASSWRGRSSYNEQFF.

The chain is built from TRBV11-2 and TRBJ1-2; 10 bases fit TRBD1. Germline V gene sequence: CDR1 SGHAT, CDR2 FQNNGV. This CDR3 comprises 14 residues. With 3 bases clipped from V and 5 bases from J, the junction kept 3 bases outside the gene matches. The CDR3 loop reads CASSFGTGDYGYTF. Here the CDR3 DNA reads TGTGCCAGCAGCTTCGGGACAGGGGATTATGGCTACACCTTC.

The genes are TRBV25-1 and TRBJ2-7, with TRBD2 identical over 7 bases. Trimming at V came to 4 bases and at J to 4 bases, leaving 13 bases not matched to a gene. The CDR3 runs to 16 residues. Germline lookup yields CDR1 MGHDK and CDR2 SYGVNS. The CDR3 bases are TGTGCCAGCAGTGTGCGGGGGACGGGGAATAATTACGAGCAGTACTTC. This sequence encodes CASSVRGTGNNYEQYF.

The chain recombines TRBV28 with TRBJ1-5, with D possibly TRBD1 on 6 matching bases. V was clipped by 4 bases and J by 3 bases, with 13 bases between them. Germline V gene data show CDR1 as MDHEN and CDR2 as SYDVKM. This CDR3 region has 15 residues. CDR3 sequence reads: CASSSTQGINQPQHF. The CDR3 DNA reads as TGTGCCAGCAGTTCAACACAGGGAATCAATCAGCCCCAGCATTTT.

The V call is TRBV5-1, the J call TRBJ2-3; TRBD1 matches at 11 bases. This CDR3 is 15 amino acids long. Germline loops: CDR1 SGHRS, CDR2 YFSETQ. Trimming cost V 4 bases and J 5 bases; bases outside gene matches: 6. The CDR3 loop reads CASSIGQGAGDTQYF. The CDR3 nucleotides read TGCGCCAGCAGCATCGGACAGGGGGCGGGAGATACGCAGTATTTT.

The chain has TRBV6-5 and TRBJ2-5, with D unresolved. The J call may be incorrect, as the DNA end agrees better with TRBJ2-7. Germline-derived CDR1 and CDR2 are MNHEY and SVGAGI. The CDR3 extends over 13 amino acids. As DNA, the CDR3 is TGTGCCAGCAGCCGAGAGGCCACCTACGAGCAGTACTTC. The encoded protein is CASSREATYEQYF.

The rearrangement uses TRBV6-1 and TRBJ2-5, with 11 bases matching TRBD2. The CDR3 is 15 amino acids. V lost 3 bases and J lost 2; bases outside the gene matches: 2. CDR1 is MNHNS, CDR2 SASEGT, per germline. This chain's CDR3 is CASSDLAGGQETQYF. In DNA form, the CDR3 reads TGTGCCAGCAGTGACCTAGCGGGGGGACAAGAGACCCAGTACTTC.

This clone was detected once. The rearrangement links TRBV6-6 to TRBJ2-2; D is unclear. CDR3 length: 13 residues. The V gene lost 6 bases and the J gene lost 4 bases, with 9 bases spanning the gap. Germline values: CDR1 MNHNY, CDR2 SVGAGI (reference sequence). The CDR3 DNA reads as TGTGCCAGCAGATCGGTTTCCACCGGGGAGCTGTTTTTT. This gives the protein CASRSVSTGELFF.